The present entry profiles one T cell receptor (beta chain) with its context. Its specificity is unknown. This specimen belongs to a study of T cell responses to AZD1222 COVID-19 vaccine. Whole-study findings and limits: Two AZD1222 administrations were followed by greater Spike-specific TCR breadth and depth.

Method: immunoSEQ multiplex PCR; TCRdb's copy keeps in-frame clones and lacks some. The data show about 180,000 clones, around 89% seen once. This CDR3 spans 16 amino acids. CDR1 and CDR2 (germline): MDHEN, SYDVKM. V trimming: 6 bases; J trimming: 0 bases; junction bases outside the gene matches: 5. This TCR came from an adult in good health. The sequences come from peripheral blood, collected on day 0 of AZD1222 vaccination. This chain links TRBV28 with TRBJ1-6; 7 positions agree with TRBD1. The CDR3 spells CASSAGDSSYNSPLHF. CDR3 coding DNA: TGTGCCAGCAGCGCCGGGGACAGCTCCTATAATTCACCCCTCCACTTT.